The rows below give T cell receptor beta chains drawn from one sample of a study of cytomegalovirus exposure and HLA in healthy donors. The repertoire was sequenced with immunoSEQ multiplex PCR; TCRdb's copy has only in-frame clones and lacks some. The sample gives 85,000 to 120,000 clones, roughly 94% of which show up once; almost 0.9% is in the top ten. Sequencing was carried out using PBMCs. All receptors come from a young woman in good health and CMV-seronegative. Each CDR3 is given with its conserved first and last residue. D genes are given only for firm matches. The size of a clone is reported for some rows only, either as once, few or many, or as a class for expanded clones.

V gene: TRBV2
D gene: TRBD1
J gene: TRBJ1-2
clone size: -
CDR3 protein: CASRERGLYYGYTF
CDR3 DNA: TGTGCCAGCAGGGAGAGGGGGCTTTACTATGGCTACACCTTC

V gene: TRBV7-8
D gene: -
J gene: TRBJ2-3
clone size: -
CDR3 protein: CASSLKLSLSTDTQYF
CDR3 DNA: TGTGCCAGCAGCTTAAAGTTGAGTTTATCCACAGATACGCAGTATTTT

V gene: TRBV25-1
D gene: TRBD2
J gene: TRBJ2-5
clone size: -
CDR3 protein: CASSEPSGQETQYF
CDR3 DNA: TGTGCCAGCAGTGAGCCTAGCGGCCAAGAGACCCAGTACTTC

V gene: TRBV5-1
D gene: -
J gene: TRBJ2-7
clone size: -
CDR3 protein: CASSLGADPSYEQYF
CDR3 DNA: TGCGCCAGCAGCTTGGGAGCGGATCCCTCCTACGAGCAGTACTTC

V gene: TRBV27
D gene: TRBD1
J gene: TRBJ2-6
clone size: -
CDR3 protein: CASSLRGPTSGANVLTF
CDR3 DNA: TGTGCCAGCAGTTTAAGGGGGCCTACCTCTGGGGCCAACGTCCTGACTTTC

V gene: TRBV7-2
D gene: TRBD2
J gene: TRBJ2-3
clone size: -
CDR3 protein: CASNLVAGTSGESTDTQYF
CDR3 DNA: TGTGCCAGCAACTTAGTTGCCGGGACTAGCGGGGAATCCACAGATACGCAGTATTTT

V gene: TRBV6-1
D gene: -
J gene: TRBJ2-5
clone size: few
CDR3 protein: CASSDGGFYQETQYF
CDR3 DNA: TGTGCCAGCAGTGATGGGGGGTTCTACCAAGAGACCCAGTACTTC

V gene: TRBV2
D gene: TRBD2
J gene: TRBJ2-7
clone size: -
CDR3 protein: CASSPPERGGSEQYF
CDR3 DNA: TGTGCCAGCAGTCCTCCGGAGAGGGGAGGGAGCGAGCAGTACTTC

V gene: TRBV9
D gene: TRBD1
J gene: TRBJ1-2
clone size: -
CDR3 protein: CASSVFSGTGDGYTF
CDR3 DNA: TGTGCCAGCAGCGTGTTCTCCGGGACAGGGGACGGCTACACCTTC

V gene: TRBV27
D gene: TRBD2
J gene: TRBJ2-3
clone size: -
CDR3 protein: CASRSRGRTTDTQYF
CDR3 DNA: TGTGCCAGCAGATCTCGCGGGAGGACAACAGATACGCAGTATTTT

V gene: TRBV7-6
D gene: TRBD1
J gene: TRBJ1-1
clone size: -
CDR3 protein: CASSLRTGNTEAFF
CDR3 DNA: TGTGCCAGCAGCTTGCGGACAGGGAACACTGAAGCTTTCTTT

V gene: TRBV12-5
D gene: TRBD1
J gene: TRBJ1-1
clone size: -
CDR3 protein: CASGSPGGGFRYTEAFF
CDR3 DNA: TGTGCTAGTGGTTCCCCAGGGGGCGGGTTTCGTTACACTGAAGCTTTCTTT

V gene: TRBV9
D gene: TRBD2
J gene: TRBJ2-2
clone size: -
CDR3 protein: CASSAGTSGRSNGELFF
CDR3 DNA: TGTGCCAGCAGCGCCGGGACTAGCGGGAGATCGAACGGGGAGCTGTTTTTT

V gene: TRBV9
D gene: -
J gene: TRBJ1-4
clone size: -
CDR3 protein: CASSAGSNNEKLFF
CDR3 DNA: TGTGCCAGCAGCGCAGGGTCAAATAATGAAAAACTGTTTTTT

V gene: TRBV19
D gene: -
J gene: TRBJ2-2
clone size: -
CDR3 protein: CASSMDRGVAGELFF
CDR3 DNA: TGTGCCAGTAGTATGGATAGGGGTGTCGCCGGGGAGCTGTTTTTT

V gene: TRBV4-1
D gene: TRBD2
J gene: TRBJ2-5
clone size: -
CDR3 protein: CASSHTSGRAETQYF
CDR3 DNA: TGCGCCAGCAGCCATACTAGCGGGAGGGCTGAGACCCAGTACTTC

V gene: TRBV5-6
D gene: -
J gene: TRBJ2-5
clone size: -
CDR3 protein: CASSLATVETQYF
CDR3 DNA: TGTGCCAGCAGCTTGGCGACAGTCGAGACCCAGTACTTC

V gene: TRBV7-2
D gene: -
J gene: TRBJ1-1
clone size: -
CDR3 protein: CASSLSPGRDTEAFF
CDR3 DNA: TGTGCCAGCAGCTTATCCCCAGGGCGAGACACTGAAGCTTTCTTT

V gene: TRBV5-6
D gene: TRBD1
J gene: TRBJ1-6
clone size: -
CDR3 protein: CASSPLDRGDSPLHF
CDR3 DNA: TGTGCCAGCAGCCCGCTAGACAGGGGGGATTCACCCCTCCACTTT

V gene: TRBV5-4
D gene: -
J gene: TRBJ1-1
clone size: -
CDR3 protein: CASSWKRSTEAFF
CDR3 DNA: TGTGCCAGCAGCTGGAAGAGGTCCACTGAAGCTTTCTTT

V gene: TRBV27
D gene: TRBD1
J gene: TRBJ2-7
clone size: -
CDR3 protein: CASSSRDSIFSYEQYF
CDR3 DNA: TGTGCCAGCAGTTCTCGGGACAGCATCTTCTCCTACGAGCAGTACTTC

V gene: TRBV19
D gene: -
J gene: TRBJ2-1
clone size: -
CDR3 protein: CASSSPVRQANEQFF
CDR3 DNA: TGTGCCAGTAGTAGTCCGGTTAGGCAGGCCAATGAGCAGTTCTTC

V gene: TRBV18
D gene: -
J gene: TRBJ1-5
clone size: -
CDR3 protein: CASSPRTGQPNQPQHF
CDR3 DNA: TGTGCCAGCTCTCCCAGGACTGGACAGCCCAATCAGCCCCAGCATTTT

V gene: TRBV7-9
D gene: TRBD1
J gene: TRBJ2-5
clone size: -
CDR3 protein: CASSVRGGLIQETQYF
CDR3 DNA: TGTGCCAGCAGCGTTCGAGGGGGCCTTATCCAAGAGACCCAGTACTTC

V gene: TRBV15
D gene: -
J gene: TRBJ1-6
clone size: -
CDR3 protein: CATSRVVVDSPLHF
CDR3 DNA: TGTGCCACCAGCAGAGTCGTCGTTGATTCACCCCTCCACTTT

V gene: TRBV5-6
D gene: -
J gene: TRBJ2-4
clone size: -
CDR3 protein: CASSLAVESWNIQYF
CDR3 DNA: TGTGCCAGCAGCTTGGCCGTGGAGAGTTGGAACATTCAGTACTTC

V gene: TRBV10-1
D gene: TRBD2
J gene: TRBJ2-3
clone size: -
CDR3 protein: CASSQSGSPDTQYF
CDR3 DNA: TGCGCCAGCAGTCAAAGCGGGAGTCCAGATACGCAGTATTTT

V gene: TRBV18
D gene: TRBD2
J gene: TRBJ2-2
clone size: once
CDR3 protein: CASSSSGGNTGELFF
CDR3 DNA: TGTGCCAGCTCATCTAGCGGGGGGAACACCGGGGAGCTGTTTTTT

V gene: TRBV19
D gene: -
J gene: TRBJ2-2
clone size: few
CDR3 protein: CASSISLPGGELFF
CDR3 DNA: TGTGCCAGTAGTATATCCCTCCCCGGCGGGGAGCTGTTTTTT

V gene: TRBV10-3
D gene: -
J gene: TRBJ2-3
clone size: -
CDR3 protein: CAISAQGTDTQYF
CDR3 DNA: TGTGCCATCAGTGCGCAGGGCACAGATACGCAGTATTTT

V gene: TRBV10-3
D gene: TRBD1
J gene: TRBJ1-5
clone size: -
CDR3 protein: CAISGTGDQPQHF
CDR3 DNA: TGTGCCATCAGTGGGACAGGGGATCAGCCCCAGCATTTT

V gene: TRBV29-1
D gene: TRBD2
J gene: TRBJ2-7
clone size: -
CDR3 protein: CSVEGLAGDISYEQYF
CDR3 DNA: TGCAGCGTTGAAGGACTAGCGGGAGATATCTCCTACGAGCAGTACTTC

V gene: TRBV7-2
D gene: TRBD2
J gene: TRBJ2-1
clone size: -
CDR3 protein: CASSLTSGGNEQFF
CDR3 DNA: TGTGCCAGCAGCCTGACTAGCGGGGGAAATGAGCAGTTCTTC

V gene: TRBV9
D gene: TRBD1
J gene: TRBJ1-2
clone size: -
CDR3 protein: CASSEGTGGAIYGYTF
CDR3 DNA: TGTGCCAGCAGCGAGGGGACAGGGGGCGCGATTTATGGCTACACCTTC

V gene: TRBV2
D gene: TRBD2
J gene: TRBJ2-1
clone size: -
CDR3 protein: CASSELASGGEYNEQFF
CDR3 DNA: TGTGCCAGCAGTGAACTGGCTAGCGGGGGGGAATACAATGAGCAGTTCTTC

V gene: TRBV11-3
D gene: TRBD2
J gene: TRBJ2-1
clone size: -
CDR3 protein: CASSLRTSGNKNEQFF
CDR3 DNA: TGTGCCAGCAGCTTACGGACTAGCGGTAATAAGAATGAGCAGTTCTTC

V gene: TRBV9
D gene: TRBD2
J gene: TRBJ2-5
clone size: once
CDR3 protein: CASSVGTSGGNQETQYF
CDR3 DNA: TGTGCCAGCAGCGTGGGGACTAGCGGGGGTAATCAAGAGACCCAGTACTTC

V gene: TRBV7-5
D gene: -
J gene: TRBJ2-5
clone size: -
CDR3 protein: CVRSLRTSGKYWEETQYF
CDR3 DNA: TGTGTCAGAAGCTTAAGGACTAGCGGGAAATACTGGGAAGAGACCCAGTACTTC

V gene: TRBV5-1
D gene: -
J gene: TRBJ2-1
clone size: -
CDR3 protein: CASSLSGGNEQFF
CDR3 DNA: TGCGCCAGCAGCTTGAGCGGTGGTAATGAGCAGTTCTTC

V gene: TRBV4-1
D gene: TRBD1
J gene: TRBJ2-2
clone size: -
CDR3 protein: CASSQTGDRTGELFF
CDR3 DNA: TGCGCCAGCAGCCAAACAGGGGACAGGACCGGGGAGCTGTTTTTT

V gene: TRBV7-8
D gene: TRBD2
J gene: TRBJ2-3
clone size: -
CDR3 protein: CASSYPGGYSDTQYF
CDR3 DNA: TGTGCCAGCAGCTATCCCGGGGGGTACTCAGATACGCAGTATTTT

V gene: TRBV7-6
D gene: TRBD2
J gene: TRBJ2-5
clone size: -
CDR3 protein: CASSFPSPVAGKETQYF
CDR3 DNA: TGTGCCAGCAGTTTCCCCTCCCCAGTAGCGGGGAAAGAGACCCAGTACTTC

V gene: TRBV27
D gene: -
J gene: TRBJ1-1
clone size: -
CDR3 protein: CASRPAGGGTEAFF
CDR3 DNA: TGTGCCAGCAGGCCGGCTGGGGGGGGCACTGAAGCTTTCTTT

V gene: TRBV7-9
D gene: -
J gene: TRBJ1-1
clone size: -
CDR3 protein: CASSLKPLGQKNTEAFF
CDR3 DNA: TGTGCCAGCAGCTTAAAGCCCCTGGGACAAAAGAACACTGAAGCTTTCTTT

V gene: TRBV5-1
D gene: -
J gene: TRBJ1-1
clone size: -
CDR3 protein: CASSSIKQNTEAFF
CDR3 DNA: TGCGCCAGCAGCTCAATTAAACAGAACACTGAAGCTTTCTTT

V gene: TRBV7-9
D gene: TRBD1
J gene: TRBJ1-5
clone size: -
CDR3 protein: CASSTDRGSNQPQHF
CDR3 DNA: TGTGCCAGCAGCACAGACAGGGGCAGCAATCAGCCCCAGCATTTT

V gene: TRBV7-9
D gene: TRBD2
J gene: TRBJ2-7
clone size: -
CDR3 protein: CASSFYGRSGSLGQYF
CDR3 DNA: TGTGCCAGCAGCTTTTACGGTAGGAGCGGGAGTCTGGGGCAGTACTTC

V gene: TRBV5-8
D gene: TRBD1
J gene: TRBJ1-4
clone size: -
CDR3 protein: CASSPDRGIGEKLFF
CDR3 DNA: TGTGCCAGCAGTCCCGACAGGGGAATAGGGGAAAAACTGTTTTTT

V gene: TRBV7-8
D gene: -
J gene: TRBJ2-5
clone size: -
CDR3 protein: CASSVYGGLPETQYF
CDR3 DNA: TGTGCCAGCAGCGTCTACGGGGGGCTCCCAGAGACCCAGTACTTC

V gene: TRBV9
D gene: TRBD2
J gene: TRBJ2-1
clone size: -
CDR3 protein: CASSAGLTNEQFF
CDR3 DNA: TGTGCCAGCAGCGCGGGACTAACCAATGAGCAGTTCTTC

V gene: TRBV6-6
D gene: -
J gene: TRBJ2-5
clone size: -
CDR3 protein: CATGGRVHQETQYF
CDR3 DNA: TGTGCCACCGGGGGGCGGGTACACCAAGAGACCCAGTACTTC

V gene: TRBV2
D gene: TRBD2
J gene: TRBJ2-7
clone size: -
CDR3 protein: CASRAGETYEQYF
CDR3 DNA: TGTGCCAGCAGAGCGGGGGAAACCTACGAGCAGTACTTC

V gene: TRBV18
D gene: TRBD1
J gene: TRBJ2-7
clone size: -
CDR3 protein: CASSPLSAQGAEQYF
CDR3 DNA: TGTGCCAGCTCACCACTTAGTGCGCAGGGGGCCGAGCAGTACTTC

V gene: TRBV1
D gene: -
J gene: TRBJ2-2
clone size: -
CDR3 protein: CTSSQGHSHTGELFF
CDR3 DNA: TGCACCAGCAGCCAAGGTCACAGCCACACCGGGGAGCTGTTTTTT